This T cell receptor (beta chain) originates from a study of T-cell memory formation after mild COVID-19. Using its own MiXCR run on the 5' RACE reads, TCRdb lists one record per CDR3 protein. This sample yields hundreds of thousands of distinct CDR3 sequences, of which about 22% are seen a single time; 7% to 9% belongs to the top ten. Germline CDR1 reads MNHEY; CDR2 reads SVGEGT. V was pared by 6 bases and J by 3 bases, with 9 bases of the junction left unmatched. CDR3 length equals 15 residues. Study conclusions and caveats: Clones which contracted sat mainly in CM and EM if CD4+, and in EMRA if CD8+.

Points on this clonotype: Its cognate antigen is unknown.

This receptor was identified in an adult woman who had mild COVID-19 (a few samples of this study predate the infection). Cell type and time point are not known. The V gene is TRBV6-2 or TRBV6-3, the J gene TRBJ2-7; 9 positions agree with TRBD2. The sequencing sample was made of PBMCs or a T cell subset sorted from them (not recorded which). CDR3 sequence (DNA): TGTGCCAGCAGGGAACCGGGACTAGCCTTCTACGAGCAGTACTTC. Amino acid sequence: CASREPGLAFYEQYF.